The T cell receptor (beta chain) described here comes from a study of blood T cell repertoires in COVID-19. Looking at the study overall: COVID-19 samples, acute and convalescent, were from the United States, Italy and Spain.

Original processing notes: Cell counts per sample came from amplifying reference gene primers. TCRdb's table, derived via immunoSEQ multiplex PCR, lists solely in-frame clones and lacks some. V and J calls plus clone size are reproduced from that table; the DNA served to infer D and trimming. The table has some 79,000 clones, around nine tenths seen once. Trimming at V came to 5 bases and at J to 4 bases, leaving 7 bases not matched to a gene. The CDR3 spans 15 residues. Per the germline V gene, CDR1 is SGHRS and CDR2 is YFSETQ. This receptor was identified in a man in his 70s with active or convalescent COVID-19. The rearrangement uses TRBV5-1 and TRBJ2-3; 10 positions match TRBD2. Input material: peripheral blood. DNA of the CDR3: TGCGCCAGCAGGTCTAGCGGGGGCCTCGCAGATACGCAGTATTTT. It codes for CASRSSGGLADTQYF.